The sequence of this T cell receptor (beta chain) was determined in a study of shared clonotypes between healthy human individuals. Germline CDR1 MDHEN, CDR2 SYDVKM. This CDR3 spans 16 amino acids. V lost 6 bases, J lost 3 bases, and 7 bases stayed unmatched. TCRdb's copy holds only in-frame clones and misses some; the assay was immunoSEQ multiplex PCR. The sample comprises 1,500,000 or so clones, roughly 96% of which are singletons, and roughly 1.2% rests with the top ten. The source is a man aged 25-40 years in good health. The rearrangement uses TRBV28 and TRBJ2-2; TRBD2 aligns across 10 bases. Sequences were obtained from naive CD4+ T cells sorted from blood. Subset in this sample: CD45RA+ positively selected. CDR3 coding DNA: TGTGCCAGCAGGGCTAGCGGGAGTGGCTACACCGGGGAGCTGTTTTTT. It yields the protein CASRASGSGYTGELFF.